This is a list of T cell receptor beta chains from one sample in a study of T and B cells in COVID-19 patients. MiXCR, applied by TCRdb to the multiplex PCR reads, yields one record per CDR3 protein. The profile shows roughly 15,000 distinct CDR3 sequences, roughly 29% of them singletons. Sequenced material: blood. The source of these receptors is a human donor who had recovered from COVID-19. Both conserved end residues are trimmed from each CDR3.

v_gene | CDR3aa
TRBV6-5 | ASSATGGTDTQY
TRBV6-5 | ASSRGTANTEAF
TRBV11-3 | ASSREVPGAGDTEAF
TRBV29-1 | SVSTSSGNQPQH
TRBV20-1 | SARGDREQF
TRBV12-3/TRBV12-4 | ASSLGGAPEAF
TRBV6-5 | ASIRGDEQF
TRBV6-5 | ASSSPTGGFHGYT
TRBV30 | AWSDQGSKAF
TRBV15 | ATSRSAGGYTEAF
TRBV27 | ASRLGTLGAEAF
TRBV5-4 | ASSPLGAAGRETQY
TRBV6-2/TRBV6-3 | ASSYSNRGNSPLH
TRBV19 | ASSIRTGQETQY
TRBV11-1 | ASSRGPGGELF
TRBV15 | ATSRADSRGRGETQY
TRBV5-1 | ASSPGSGANVLT
TRBV6-5 | ASSLRRATDTQY
TRBV30 | AWSHGGAQETQY
TRBV29-1 | SVTPGATSSYEQY
TRBV27 | ATSSPQGNGYT
TRBV12-3/TRBV12-4 | ASSSAQIGVLHNQPQH
TRBV19 | ASSPGDQPQH
TRBV6-2/TRBV6-3 | ASSYSNPYEQY
TRBV20-1 | SAREPAGGPSSYNEQF
TRBV7-9 | ASSGGIRETQY
TRBV27 | ASSLEGRQGETQY
TRBV6-5 | ASSPGRQARNT
TRBV6-2/TRBV6-3 | ASGPGGRRLYGYT
TRBV6-2/TRBV6-3 | ASSRSGLAAYEQY
TRBV19 | ASSPPQGGANVLT
TRBV6-2/TRBV6-3 | ATTTGGYNEQF
TRBV4-3 | ASSQHSTGGANVLT
TRBV6-5 | ASSYLGGGTDTQY
TRBV11-3 | ASSLEADSPLH
TRBV11-3 | ASSERNTDTQY
TRBV19 | ASSGQVGYEQY
TRBV18 | ASSPEGPDRVAGANVLT
TRBV30 | ALREQF
TRBV5-6 | ASSFWGTTEAF
TRBV7-9 | ASSLGGFGTGISYEQY
TRBV11-2 | ASRAADLHEQY
TRBV5-4 | ASSLRTGESNEQF
TRBV5-6 | ASSLGRTGRLNTEAF
TRBV30 | AWSWGQMNTEAF
TRBV20-1 | SAPPQGVSGANVLT
TRBV30 | AWGAGETQY
TRBV6-2/TRBV6-3 | ASSPLANEQF
TRBV27 | ASRSTWVRGPRGTGELF
TRBV13 | ASSSGAGTLNTEAF
TRBV5-6 | ASSRDRGSGELF
TRBV15 | ATSSTGALQETQY
TRBV6-1 | ASSLQGEGTGNTIY
TRBV30 | AWGLYNEQF
TRBV12-3/TRBV12-4 | ASSTSPRDNTDTQY
TRBV19 | ASSIRANEQF
TRBV20-1 | SARERRSEAF